The clone carrying this TCR beta chain was recorded only once. The source of the sample is a study of blood T cell repertoires in COVID-19. Study background: Whether acute or convalescent, the COVID-19 samples came from the United States, Italy and Spain. PBMCs, B-cell-depleted T cells, or T cells provided the cDNA or gDNA that made up the material.

V was pared by 7 bases and J by 9 bases, with 10 bases between. Germline V gene lookup returns CDR1 SEHNR and CDR2 FQNEAQ (reference sequence). This CDR3 contains 11 residues. The table came from immunoSEQ multiplex PCR; TCRdb's copy has only in-frame clones and leaves some out. The table records approximately 190,000 clones, around 80% of them present only once. The sequenced sample was peripheral blood. The chain joins TRBV7-9 to TRBJ2-1; D gene unclear. This TCR derives from a young man with active or convalescent COVID-19. The CDR3 region is CASTNYLEQFF. CDR3 DNA sequence: TGTGCCAGCACCAACTACCTTGAGCAGTTCTTC.